This record looks at one T cell receptor (beta chain) sequence and its context. The sample is drawn from a study of blood T cell repertoires in COVID-19. Study at large: Material from acute and convalescent COVID-19 was sourced from the United States, Italy and Spain. PBMCs, B-cell-depleted T cells, or T cells were the source of the cDNA or gDNA that made up the material.

Authors' data handling: It was from reference gene primer amplification that nucleated cell counts were estimated. Data came from immunoSEQ multiplex PCR; TCRdb stores just in-frame clones and leaves some out. The V and J calls and the clone size are those of that table, but D and trimming were determined from the DNA. The table shows some 280,000 clones, with 70% to 90% occurring only once. Material: peripheral blood. This clonotype originated in a woman aged 25 to 39 with active or convalescent COVID-19.

The DNA for the CDR3 is TGTGCCAGCAGCCAAGGGGTATGGGGCAGCACCGGGGAGCTGTTTTTT. Translated: CASSQGVWGSTGELFF. This chain uses TRBV3-1 (or the pseudogene TRBV3-2) with TRBJ2-2; D perhaps matches TRBD1 (5 bases). The germline CDR1 and CDR2 sequences are LGHDT and YNNKEL (reference sequence). Trimming cost V 1 base and J 4 bases, with 13 bases left between them. CDR3 size: 16 residues.